This T cell receptor beta chain was recorded in a study of OX40 agonist ivuxolimab in advanced cancers. This clone has more than one count but fewer than ten. Clones were sequenced by immunoSEQ multiplex PCR, and TCRdb holds only the in-frame ones, with some missing. This sample carries about 19,000 clones, over 70% of them seen once, and the ten largest clones take under 20%. The sequence derives from an adult with an advanced solid tumor such as melanoma, head and neck, liver or kidney cancer. This material consisted of CD4+ or CD8+ T cells sorted from blood, taken in a trial of the OX40 agonist ivuxolimab.

CDR3 nucleotide sequence: TGCGCCAGCAGCCAAGAGGCAGGTCGTTTCTATGGCTACACCTTC. It yields the protein CASSQEAGRFYGYTF. The chain has TRBV4-1 and TRBJ1-2; D not resolved. CDR3 length: 15 residues. Trimming left V 0 bases short and J 4 bases short, with 12 bases between. Germline CDR1 MGHRA, CDR2 YSYEKL.